These 19 T cell receptor beta chains share one sample of origin, sequenced in a study of Ad26.COV2.S vaccination and SARS-CoV-2 variants. Some clones are missing from TCRdb's copy, which holds only in-frame ones; the method was immunoSEQ multiplex PCR. This repertoire shows around 270,000 clones, approximately 90% found once; its top ten account for approximately 3%. The treatment denotes: some 20 received Ad26.COV2.S at low or high dose, single or two shots; about five received placebo; per-sample allocation not given. Sampling occurred on day 63 after the first vaccine or placebo injection. The material was peripheral blood, obtained in a trial of Ad26.COV2.S vaccine versus placebo. The receptor set was obtained from a person between 18 and 65 years old who received the Ad26.COV2.S COVID-19 vaccine or a placebo.

J is TRBJ2-7 and V is TRBV5-4; a weak D match, TRBD1 (5 bases). The CDR3 length is 12 residues. Germline lookup yields CDR1 SGHNT and CDR2 YYREEE (reference sequence). Trimming took off 0 bases at V and 5 bases at J, with 6 bases between the two ends. For the CDR3, the DNA is TGTGCCAGCAGCTTGGTAGGGGACGAGCAGTACTTC. This translates into CASSLVGDEQYF.

Details on this clone: Different DNA sequences within this sample yield the same CDR3. The chain combines TRBV30 with TRBJ1-5; D is ambiguous. The V gene lost 0 bases and the J gene lost 2 bases, with 5 bases spanning the gap. This CDR3 is 13 amino acids long. Germline CDR1 GTSNPN, CDR2 SVGIG (reference sequence). DNA of the CDR3: TGTGCCTGGAGTGTTGCCGGCAATCAGCCCCAGCATTTT. Amino acids: CAWSVAGNQPQHF.

The J gene is TRBJ1-1, the V gene TRBV10-3; TRBD1 is a possible D gene (6 bases). The germline V and J ends were trimmed by 0 bases and 6 bases, with 11 bases remaining between them. CDR1 and CDR2 (germline): ENHRY, SYGVKD. This CDR3 region has 14 residues. CDR3 coding DNA: TGTGCCATCAGTGAGTCGAATCCAGGGGCTGAAGCTTTCTTT. It encodes CAISESNPGAEAFF.

The V and J genes are TRBV2 and TRBJ2-3, with a weak D call TRBD2 (5 bases). The length of the CDR3 is 14 residues. V shed 4 bases and J shed 1 base, with 9 bases lying between them. The germline V gene has CDR1 SNHLY and CDR2 FYNNEI. The CDR3, as DNA: TGTGCCAGCAGTGCTTACGGGGGCACAGATACGCAGTATTTT. Its translation: CASSAYGGTDTQYF.

This rearrangement joins TRBV5-4 to TRBJ2-3; 7 nucleotides match TRBD1. From germline, CDR1 is SGHNT and CDR2 YYREEE (reference sequence). The CDR3 loop spans 13 amino acids. J gave up 7 bases and V 4 bases, and 6 bases lay outside the gene matches. The CDR3 coding sequence is TGTGCCAGCAGCCCAGGGGGTTTGTATACGCAGTATTTT. This encodes CASSPGGLYTQYF.

The chain employs TRBV6-6 and TRBJ2-1; 15 bases are a match to TRBD2. The J segment lost 4 bases and the V segment lost 4 bases, leaving 2 bases of the junction unmatched. The CDR3 has 16 residues. Germline V gene data show CDR1 as MNHNY and CDR2 as SVGAGI (reference sequence). For the CDR3, the DNA is TGTGCCAGCAGTTGGGGACTAGCGGGGGGATACAATGAGCAGTTCTTC. Translating gives CASSWGLAGGYNEQFF.

This clone has only one observation. V gene TRBV9 combines with J gene TRBJ2-5, with 9 bases lining up with TRBD2. The length of the CDR3 is 14 residues. Germline trimming cut 3 bases from V and 4 bases from J; bases unmatched to any gene: 4. Germline V lookup: CDR1 SGDLS, CDR2 YYNGEE. DNA of the CDR3: TGTGCCAGCAGCGCCCAAGCGGGGGGAGAGACCCAGTACTTC. Translation gives CASSAQAGGETQYF.

The rearrangement uses TRBV30 and TRBJ2-4, with a weak D call TRBD1 (5 bases). CDR3 length: 16 amino acids. With 0 bases removed from V and 3 bases from J, the gap between germline ends came to 15 bases. Germline-derived CDR1 and CDR2 are GTSNPN and SVGIG (reference sequence). CDR3 sequence: CAWSVDRVLRKNIQYF. The CDR3 coding sequence is TGTGCCTGGAGTGTCGACAGAGTGTTGCGCAAAAACATTCAGTACTTC.

This chain uses TRBV30 with TRBJ1-2; tentative D call: TRBD1 (6 bases). Germline loops: CDR1 GTSNPN, CDR2 SVGIG (reference sequence). The CDR3 loop spans 14 amino acids. V was clipped by 2 bases and J by 4 bases, with 14 bases between them. This CDR3 reads CAWSKGGGGYGYTF. CDR3 bases: TGTGCCTGGAGTAAGGGAGGGGGTGGCTATGGCTACACCTTC.

The chain uses TRBV3-1 (or the pseudogene TRBV3-2) and TRBJ2-7, with 7 bases aligning to TRBD2. There are 19 residues in the CDR3. The junction had 19 bases not matched to a gene; V was cut back by 3 bases and J by 2 bases. Germline CDR1 is LGHDT and CDR2 is YNNKEL (reference sequence). The CDR3 DNA sequence: TGTGCCAGCAGCCATTCTCGGTCACTGGGGAAGCGGGATACCTACGAGCAGTACGTC. It is translated as CASSHSRSLGKRDTYEQYV.

The chain employs TRBV30 and TRBJ2-3; D unclear. Germline loops: CDR1 GTSNPN, CDR2 SVGIG (reference sequence). The CDR3 extends over 13 amino acids. Between the trimmed V and J ends, which lost 0 bases and 4 bases, there was a span of 8 bases. In nucleotides, the CDR3 is TGTGCCTGGAGTGTACGGTGGGCAGATACGCAGTATTTT. Protein: CAWSVRWADTQYF.

The V call is TRBV20-1, the J call TRBJ2-4, with a weak D call TRBD2 (7 bases). The CDR3 extends over 14 amino acids. The germline V gene has CDR1 DFQATT and CDR2 SNEGSKA (reference sequence). The ends were cut back, 3 bases at V and 6 bases at J, with 15 bases in the middle. The CDR3 protein is CSASERGRGNIQYF. The CDR3 DNA reads TGCAGTGCTAGTGAAAGGGGGAGGGGAAACATTCAGTACTTC.

The V gene is TRBV15, the J gene TRBJ1-2, with a weak D call TRBD1 (6 bases). CDR3 length: 17 residues. The V end was cut by 1 base, the J end by 4 bases, with 19 bases between. CDR1 and CDR2 from the germline V gene are LNHNV and YYDKDF (reference sequence). The CDR3 region has the DNA TGTGCCACCAGCAGAGGTTTTCCGGGGGCGGGTGGCTATGGCTACACCTTC. Protein sequence: CATSRGFPGAGGYGYTF.

V gene TRBV7-2 combines with J gene TRBJ2-7; D tentatively fits TRBD1 or TRBD2 (5 bases each). There are 18 residues in the CDR3. V was pared by 3 bases and J by 4 bases, with 25 bases between. Germline values: CDR1 SGHTA, CDR2 FQGNSA. The CDR3 DNA follows: TGTGCCAGCAGCTTTTTGAGTTTAACTGGCGCAGGGAGTTACGAGCAGTACTTC. This gives the protein CASSFLSLTGAGSYEQYF. The whole variable domain, filled in from reference TRBV7-2 and TRBJ2-7, reads GAGVSQSPSNKVTEKGKDVELRCDPISGHTALYWYRQSLGQGLEFLIYFQGNSAPDKSGLPSDRFSAERTGGSVSTLTIQRTQQEDSAVYLCASSFLSLTGAGSYEQYFGPGTRLTVT.

The gene calls are TRBV6-2 or TRBV6-3 and TRBJ2-2; 9 bases fit TRBD1. The J segment lost 7 bases and the V segment lost 3 bases, leaving 6 bases of the junction unmatched. Germline V gene sequence: CDR1 MNHEY, CDR2 SVGEGT. The CDR3 runs to 15 residues. CDR3 sequence reads: CASSYNRGLGGELFF. DNA for the CDR3: TGTGCCAGCAGTTATAACAGGGGGCTGGGCGGGGAGCTGTTTTTT.

The count of this clone is one. V is TRBV7-9 and J is TRBJ1-1, with 7 bases aligning to TRBD1. Germline lookup yields CDR1 SEHNR and CDR2 FQNEAQ (reference sequence). The CDR3 sequence is 11 residues long. J was trimmed by 11 bases and V by 5 bases; bases with no gene match: 5. The CDR3 sequence: CASSVQGMAFF. CDR3 sequence (DNA): TGTGCCAGCAGCGTACAGGGGATGGCTTTCTTT.

The V and J genes are TRBV7-9 and TRBJ1-2, with TRBD1 identical over 7 bases. The length of the CDR3 is 16 residues. The V gene end was trimmed by 4 bases and the J gene end by 5 bases; junction bases not matched to a gene: 13. The germline V gene encodes CDR1 SEHNR and CDR2 FQNEAQ (reference sequence). The CDR3 coding sequence is TGTGCCAGCAGCTACAATTCCCAGGGGGTCGTGTATGGCTACACCTTC. Residues: CASSYNSQGVVYGYTF.

The J gene is TRBJ2-3, the V gene TRBV6-4; the D is unclear. Germline CDR1 is MRHNA and CDR2 is SNTAGT. V was trimmed by 2 bases and J by 8 bases, leaving 14 bases between them. The CDR3 covers 14 residues. The CDR3 is CASSDRAGSGTQYF. CDR3 DNA sequence: TGTGCCAGCAGTGACCGGGCCGGGTCGGGTACGCAGTATTTT.

This sequence joins TRBV5-4 and TRBJ2-4; tentative D call: TRBD2 (5 bases). This CDR3 contains 16 residues. V lost 4 bases to trimming and J lost 2 bases, with 16 bases between them. Germline V gene lookup returns CDR1 SGHNT and CDR2 YYREEE (reference sequence). In nucleotides, the CDR3 is TGTGCCAGCAGCCCATACCTAGCAGGAACCAAAAACATTCAGTACTTC. It is translated as CASSPYLAGTKNIQYF. The full variable domain, its missing parts supplied by reference TRBV5-4 and TRBJ2-4, is ETGVTQSPTHLIKTRGQQVTLRCSSQSGHNTVSWYQQALGQGPQFIFQYYREEENGRGNFPPRFSGLQFPNYSSELNVNALELDDSALYLCASSPYLAGTKNIQYFGAGTRLSVL.